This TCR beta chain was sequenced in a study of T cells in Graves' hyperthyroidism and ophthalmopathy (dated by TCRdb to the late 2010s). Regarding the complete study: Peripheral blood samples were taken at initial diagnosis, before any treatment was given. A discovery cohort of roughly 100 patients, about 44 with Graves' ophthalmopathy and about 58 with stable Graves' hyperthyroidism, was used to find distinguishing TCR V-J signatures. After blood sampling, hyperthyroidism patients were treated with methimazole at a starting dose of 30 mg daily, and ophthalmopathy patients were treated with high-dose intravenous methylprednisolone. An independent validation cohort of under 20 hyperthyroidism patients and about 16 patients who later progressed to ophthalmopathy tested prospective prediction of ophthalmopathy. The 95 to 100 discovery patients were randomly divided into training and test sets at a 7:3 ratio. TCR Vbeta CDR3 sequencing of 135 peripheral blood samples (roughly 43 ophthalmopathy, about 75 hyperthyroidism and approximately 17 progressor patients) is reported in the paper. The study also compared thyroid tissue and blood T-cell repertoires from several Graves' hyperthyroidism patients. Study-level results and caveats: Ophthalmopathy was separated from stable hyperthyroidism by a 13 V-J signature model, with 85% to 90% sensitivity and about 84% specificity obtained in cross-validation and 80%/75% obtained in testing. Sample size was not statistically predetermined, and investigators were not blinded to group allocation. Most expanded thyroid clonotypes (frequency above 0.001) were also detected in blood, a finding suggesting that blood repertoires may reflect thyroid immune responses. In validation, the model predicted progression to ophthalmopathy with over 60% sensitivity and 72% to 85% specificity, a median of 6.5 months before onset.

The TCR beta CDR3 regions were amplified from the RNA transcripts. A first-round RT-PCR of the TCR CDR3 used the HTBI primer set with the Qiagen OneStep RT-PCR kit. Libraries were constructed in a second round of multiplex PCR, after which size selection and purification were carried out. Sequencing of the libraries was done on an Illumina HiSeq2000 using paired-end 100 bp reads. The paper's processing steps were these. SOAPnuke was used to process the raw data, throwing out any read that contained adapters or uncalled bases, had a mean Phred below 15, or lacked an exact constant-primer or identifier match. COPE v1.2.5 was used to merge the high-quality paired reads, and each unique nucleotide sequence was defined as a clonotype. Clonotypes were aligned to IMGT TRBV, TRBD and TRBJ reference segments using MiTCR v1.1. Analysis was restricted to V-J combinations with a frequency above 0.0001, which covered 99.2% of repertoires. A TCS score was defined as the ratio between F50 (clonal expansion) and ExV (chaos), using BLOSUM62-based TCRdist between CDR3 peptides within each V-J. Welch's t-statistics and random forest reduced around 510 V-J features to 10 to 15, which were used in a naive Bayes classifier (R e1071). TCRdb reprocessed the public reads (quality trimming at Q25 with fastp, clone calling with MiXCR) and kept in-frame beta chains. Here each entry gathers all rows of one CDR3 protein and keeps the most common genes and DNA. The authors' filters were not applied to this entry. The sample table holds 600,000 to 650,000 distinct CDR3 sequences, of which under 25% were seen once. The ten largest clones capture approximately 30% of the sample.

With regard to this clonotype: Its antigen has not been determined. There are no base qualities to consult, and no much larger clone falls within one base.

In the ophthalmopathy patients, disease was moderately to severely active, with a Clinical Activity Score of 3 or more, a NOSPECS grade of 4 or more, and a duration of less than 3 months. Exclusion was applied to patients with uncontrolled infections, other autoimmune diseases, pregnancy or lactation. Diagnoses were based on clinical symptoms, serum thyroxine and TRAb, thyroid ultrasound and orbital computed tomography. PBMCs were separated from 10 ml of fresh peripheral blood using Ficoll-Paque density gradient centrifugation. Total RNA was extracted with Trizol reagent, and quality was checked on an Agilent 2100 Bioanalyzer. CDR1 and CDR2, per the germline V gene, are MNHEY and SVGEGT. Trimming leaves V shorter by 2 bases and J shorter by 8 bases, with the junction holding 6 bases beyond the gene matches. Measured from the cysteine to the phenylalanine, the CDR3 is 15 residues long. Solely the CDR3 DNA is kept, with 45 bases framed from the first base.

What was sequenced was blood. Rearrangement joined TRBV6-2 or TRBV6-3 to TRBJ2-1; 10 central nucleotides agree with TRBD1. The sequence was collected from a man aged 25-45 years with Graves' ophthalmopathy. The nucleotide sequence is TGTGCCAGCAGTTACAAGGGACAGGGGAACCATGAGCAGTTCTTC. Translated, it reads CASSYKGQGNHEQFF.